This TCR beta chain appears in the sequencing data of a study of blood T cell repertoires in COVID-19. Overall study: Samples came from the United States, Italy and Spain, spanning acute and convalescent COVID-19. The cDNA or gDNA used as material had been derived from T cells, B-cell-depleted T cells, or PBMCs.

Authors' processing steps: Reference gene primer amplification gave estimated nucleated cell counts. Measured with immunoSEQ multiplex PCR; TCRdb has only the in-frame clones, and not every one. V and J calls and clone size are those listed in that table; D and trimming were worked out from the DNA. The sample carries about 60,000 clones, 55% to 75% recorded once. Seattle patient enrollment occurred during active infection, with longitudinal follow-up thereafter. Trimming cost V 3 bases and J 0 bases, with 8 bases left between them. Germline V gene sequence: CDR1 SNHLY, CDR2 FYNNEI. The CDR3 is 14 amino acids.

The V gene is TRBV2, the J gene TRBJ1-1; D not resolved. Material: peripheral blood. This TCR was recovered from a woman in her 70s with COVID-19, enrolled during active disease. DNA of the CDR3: TGTGCCAGCAGTGACAGGTTTGTGAACACTGAAGCTTTCTTT. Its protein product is CASSDRFVNTEAFF.